The rows below give T cell receptor beta chains drawn from one sample of a study of blood T cells in healthy people across ages. MiXCR, run by TCRdb on the 5' RACE reads, gives a single entry per CDR3 protein. The table has 750,000 to 1,000,000 distinct CDR3 sequences, 25% to 30% seen once. In addition, the sample was reused for a study of T cells of mothers and their children.

Material: blood. These TCRs come from a woman aged 40 to 50 in good health. Both conserved end residues are part of each CDR3. The order of the fields is J gene, D gene, V gene, clone size, CDR3 protein, CDR3 DNA. D genes are given only for firm matches. Not every row has a clone size; where given, it reads once, few, many or a size class.

>TRBJ1-1|.|TRBV20-1|once
CSAREQVVNTEAFF
TGCAGTGCTAGAGAACAAGTCGTGAACACTGAAGCTTTCTTT
>TRBJ1-2|TRBD1|TRBV6-5|few
CASTQRQGNGGYTF
TGTGCCAGCACCCAAAGACAGGGTAATGGTGGCTACACCTTC
>TRBJ2-1|.|TRBV28|few
CASSLWQGKLAGHEQFF
TGTGCCAGCAGTTTATGGCAGGGCAAACTAGCAGGTCATGAGCAGTTCTTC
>TRBJ2-7|.|TRBV5-1|.
CASSLDIQGGADEQYF
TGCGCCAGCAGCTTGGATATCCAGGGTGGGGCGGACGAGCAGTACTTC
>TRBJ1-1|TRBD1|TRBV7-2|.
CASSLASTGKEAFF
TGTGCCAGCAGCTTAGCTTCGACAGGGAAAGAAGCTTTCTTT
>TRBJ1-1|.|TRBV28|many
CASSQVPADTEAFF
TGTGCCAGCAGCCAAGTTCCTGCGGACACTGAAGCTTTCTTT
>TRBJ2-5|.|TRBV29-1|.
CSVGQIQGTQYF
TGCAGCGTTGGGCAGATCCAAGGGACCCAGTACTTC
>TRBJ2-7|.|TRBV20-1|many
CSARDLPQGEQYF
TGCAGTGCTAGAGATCTCCCCCAGGGCGAGCAGTACTTC
>TRBJ1-5|.|TRBV28|.
CASSSPSMTGGNQPQHF
TGTGCCAGCAGTTCCCCTTCCATGACAGGAGGTAATCAGCCCCAGCATTTT
>TRBJ1-5|.|TRBV18|.
CASSPLPSWPQHF
TGTGCCAGCTCACCACTCCCGTCATGGCCCCAGCATTTT
>TRBJ2-2|TRBD2|TRBV6-4|.
CASSAGGPNTGELFF
TGTGCCAGCAGTGCGGGGGGGCCGAACACCGGGGAGCTGTTTTTT
>TRBJ2-1|.|TRBV7-9|many
CASSLDYSHNEQFF
TGTGCCAGCAGCTTAGATTACAGCCACAATGAGCAGTTCTTC
>TRBJ2-5|TRBD2|TRBV9|many
CASSVGLAGRGETQYF
TGTGCCAGCAGCGTTGGACTAGCGGGGCGGGGGGAGACCCAGTACTTC
>TRBJ1-4|.|TRBV20-1|few
CSASGTAGTNEKLFF
TGCAGTGCTAGCGGGACGGCTGGAACTAATGAAAAACTGTTTTTT
>TRBJ2-5|.|TRBV4-2|many
CASSQGGAQETQYF
TGTGCCAGCAGCCAAGGTGGGGCCCAAGAGACCCAGTACTTC
>TRBJ1-1|.|TRBV20-1|.
CSARDVEWRAEAFF
TGCAGTGCTAGAGATGTGGAGTGGAGGGCTGAAGCTTTCTTT
>TRBJ2-5|.|TRBV20-1|.
CSARGGAEETQYF
TGCAGTGCTAGAGGGGGGGCTGAAGAGACCCAGTACTTC
>TRBJ2-4|TRBD1|TRBV7-6|many
CASSSGQGVTKNIQYF
TGTGCCAGCAGCTCCGGACAGGGGGTTACCAAAAACATTCAGTACTTC
>TRBJ1-4|TRBD1|TRBV5-1|few
CASSPGTGVKEKLFF
TGCGCCAGCAGCCCCGGGACAGGGGTTAAAGAAAAACTGTTTTTT
>TRBJ1-1|TRBD1|TRBV12-3/TRBV12-4|few
CASRIGGTAITEAFF
TGTGCCAGCAGGATAGGTGGGACAGCTATTACTGAAGCTTTCTTT
>TRBJ1-1|.|TRBV6-1|.
CASTLDKWENTEAFF
TGTGCCAGCACCCTGGACAAGTGGGAGAACACTGAAGCTTTCTTT
>TRBJ1-5|.|TRBV3-1|few
CASSQVANQPQHF
TGTGCCAGCAGCCAAGTGGCTAATCAGCCCCAGCATTTT
>TRBJ2-5|TRBD1|TRBV28|.
CASSWTGAGQETQYF
TGTGCCAGCAGTTGGACAGGGGCCGGACAAGAGACCCAGTACTTC
>TRBJ1-5|.|TRBV27|.
CATATSNQPQHF
TGTGCCACCGCAACTAGCAATCAGCCCCAGCATTTT
>TRBJ1-1|.|TRBV6-5|.
CASSTNLSTEAFF
TGTGCCAGCAGTACAAATTTGAGCACTGAAGCTTTCTTT
>TRBJ2-7|.|TRBV5-5|many
CASSFTGSYEQYF
TGTGCCAGCAGCTTTACGGGGTCCTACGAGCAGTACTTC
>TRBJ1-6|.|TRBV5-5|.
CASSLGRPNSPLHF
TGTGCCAGCAGCCTCGGACGGCCTAATTCACCCCTCCACTTT
>TRBJ2-6|.|TRBV2|many
CARLVPGANVLTF
TGTGCCAGGCTAGTCCCCGGGGCCAACGTCCTGACTTTC
>TRBJ1-3|TRBD1|TRBV11-2|.
CASSSRPGTGETIYF
TGTGCCAGCAGCTCCCGTCCCGGGACAGGGGAGACCATATATTTT
>TRBJ2-5|.|TRBV7-2|few
CASSASFRVRVSEETQYF
TGTGCCAGCAGCGCATCATTTAGGGTTCGGGTCTCGGAGGAGACCCAGTACTTC
>TRBJ2-3|.|TRBV7-2|.
CASSLEWQAIDTQYF
TGTGCCAGCAGCTTAGAATGGCAGGCAATAGATACGCAGTATTTT
>TRBJ1-4|TRBD1|TRBV4-1|many
CASSQDPAGGATNEKLFF
TGCGCCAGCAGCCAAGATCCGGCAGGGGGAGCGACTAATGAAAAACTGTTTTTT
>TRBJ1-2|.|TRBV3-1|.
CVSSPGEYGYTF
TGTGTCAGCAGCCCCGGGGAGTATGGCTACACCTTC
>TRBJ2-7|.|TRBV28|many
CASSRDSRNEQYF
TGTGCCAGCAGTCGGGATTCGAGGAACGAGCAGTACTTC
>TRBJ2-3|.|TRBV9|.
CASSVDGGVEYF
TGTGCCAGCAGCGTAGATGGAGGTGTCGAGTATTTT
>TRBJ2-1|.|TRBV5-1|.
CASSDRSTGREQFF
TGCGCCAGCAGCGACCGTTCAACAGGGAGGGAGCAGTTCTTC
>TRBJ2-3|TRBD1|TRBV28|few
CASRPSTGDHTDTQYF
TGTGCCAGCAGACCGTCAACAGGGGACCACACAGATACGCAGTATTTT
>TRBJ1-4|.|TRBV4-3|.
CVSSQDPGVEEKLFF
TGCGTCAGCAGCCAAGATCCGGGGGTGGAGGAAAAACTGTTTTTT
>TRBJ1-1|.|TRBV11-2|few
CASSPRVGYTEAFF
TGTGCCAGCAGCCCCAGGGTCGGGTACACTGAAGCTTTCTTT
>TRBJ2-7|.|TRBV5-6|.
CANSPGGGGGAFYEQYF
TGTGCCAACAGCCCTGGGGGGGGAGGGGGCGCCTTCTACGAGCAGTACTTC
>TRBJ2-2|TRBD1|TRBV7-2|few
CASSLFPGQGPSTGELFF
TGTGCCAGCAGCTTATTTCCGGGACAGGGGCCTTCCACCGGGGAGCTGTTTTTT
>TRBJ2-7|.|TRBV7-3|.
CASSLTVVGEQYF
TGTGCCAGCAGCTTAACGGTGGTCGGCGAGCAGTACTTC
>TRBJ2-5|.|TRBV20-1|.
CSAMFETQYF
TGCAGTGCTATGTTTGAGACCCAGTACTTC
>TRBJ2-6|TRBD1|TRBV4-1|.
CVSSLSGQGASGANVLTF
TGCGTCAGCAGCCTTTCGGGACAGGGGGCTTCTGGGGCCAACGTCCTGACTTTC
>TRBJ1-2|.|TRBV2|.
CASRRGYYGYTF
TGTGCCAGCAGGAGGGGATACTATGGCTACACCTTC
>TRBJ2-7|TRBD1|TRBV28|.
CASRSQGVTYEQYF
TGTGCCAGCAGATCACAGGGGGTGACCTACGAGCAGTACTTC
>TRBJ2-7|.|TRBV7-2|many
CASSLVWFSSSYEQYF
TGTGCCAGCAGCTTAGTCTGGTTTTCGAGCTCCTACGAGCAGTACTTC
>TRBJ1-2|.|TRBV10-3|.
CARRPKLGDGYTF
TGTGCCCGACGCCCGAAGTTGGGTGACGGCTACACCTTC
>TRBJ2-5|.|TRBV25-1|.
CASSDPFSGQYF
TGTGCCAGCAGTGACCCCTTCAGCGGGCAGTACTTC
>TRBJ2-2|.|TRBV11-1|.
CASERGVNTGELFF
TGTGCCAGCGAACGGGGTGTGAACACCGGGGAGCTGTTTTTT
>TRBJ1-1|TRBD1|TRBV2|.
CASSLARDRENTEAFF
TGTGCCAGCAGCCTAGCCCGGGACAGGGAGAACACTGAAGCTTTCTTT
>TRBJ2-7|.|TRBV7-2|.
CASSLMRGQYF
TGTGCCAGCAGCTTAATGCGGGGGCAGTACTTC
>TRBJ2-5|.|TRBV4-1|many
CASSRTYSETQYF
TGCGCCAGCAGCCGTACTTACTCAGAGACCCAGTACTTC